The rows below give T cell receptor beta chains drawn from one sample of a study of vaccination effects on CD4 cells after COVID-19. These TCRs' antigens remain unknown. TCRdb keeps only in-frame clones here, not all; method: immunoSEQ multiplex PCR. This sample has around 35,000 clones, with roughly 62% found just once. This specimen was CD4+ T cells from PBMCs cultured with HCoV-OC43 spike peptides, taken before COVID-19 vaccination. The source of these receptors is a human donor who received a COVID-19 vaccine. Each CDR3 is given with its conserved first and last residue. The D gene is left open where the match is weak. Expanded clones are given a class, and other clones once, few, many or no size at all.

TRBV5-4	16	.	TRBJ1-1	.	TGTGCCAGCAGCTTGGTAGCGCAGAAGATGAACACTGAAGCTTTCTTT	CASSLVAQKMNTEAFF
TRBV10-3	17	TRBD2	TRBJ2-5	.	TGTGCCATCGGGACTAGCGGGGGGGTCCCTATTCAAGAGACCCAGTACTTC	CAIGTSGGVPIQETQYF
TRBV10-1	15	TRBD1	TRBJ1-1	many	TGCGCCAGCAGTGGGCTCGGACAGGCGAACACTGAAGCTTTCTTT	CASSGLGQANTEAFF
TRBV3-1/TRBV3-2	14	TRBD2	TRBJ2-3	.	TGTGCCAGCAGCCCTAGCGGGAGGAACGGTCGGTGGTATTTT	CASSPSGRNGRWYF
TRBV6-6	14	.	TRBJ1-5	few	TGTGCCAGCAGACCAACGGGGGAATCGCAGCCCCAGCATTTT	CASRPTGESQPQHF
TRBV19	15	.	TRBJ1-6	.	TGTGCCAGTAGTATACAGTCACAATATAATTCACCCCTCCACTTT	CASSIQSQYNSPLHF
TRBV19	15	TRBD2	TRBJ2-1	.	TGTGCCAGTAGTATGGGCGCCGGGGGGTACAATGAGCAGTTCTTC	CASSMGAGGYNEQFF
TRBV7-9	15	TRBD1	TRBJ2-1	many	TGTGCCAGCAGCCGTCGGGACAGCTTAGGCCATGAGCAGTTCTTC	CASSRRDSLGHEQFF
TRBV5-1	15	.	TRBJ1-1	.	TGCGCCAGCAGCTGGACGGGACACCTGAACACTGAAGCTTTCTTT	CASSWTGHLNTEAFF
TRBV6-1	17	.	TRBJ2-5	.	TGTGCCAGCAGGGAAAGGACAGTACTGCCTCGGCAAGAGACCCAGTACTTC	CASRERTVLPRQETQYF
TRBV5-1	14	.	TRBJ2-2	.	TGCGCCAGCAGACCCGCGGCGGCCACCGGGGAGCTGTTTTTT	CASRPAAATGELFF
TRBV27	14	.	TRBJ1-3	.	TGTGCCGGTCGGGCCATCATCTCTGGAAACACCATATATTTT	CAGRAIISGNTIYF
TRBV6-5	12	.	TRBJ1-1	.	TGTGCCAGCAGTTATCGGAACACTGAAGCTTTCTTT	CASSYRNTEAFF
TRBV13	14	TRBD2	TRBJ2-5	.	TGTGCCAGCAGCCCTAACGGACTAGCAGAGACCCAGTACTTC	CASSPNGLAETQYF
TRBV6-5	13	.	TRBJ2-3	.	TGTGCCAGCATCCCAATCGGTGGAGATACGCAGTATTTT	CASIPIGGDTQYF
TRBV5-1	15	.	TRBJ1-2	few	TGCGCCAGCAGCGTCCTATCCGGGGATGCTGTGGGCTACACCTTC	CASSVLSGDAVGYTF
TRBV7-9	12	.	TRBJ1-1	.	TGTGCCAGCACAGACAGGAACACTGAAGCTTTCTTT	CASTDRNTEAFF
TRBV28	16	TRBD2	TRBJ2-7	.	TGTGCCAGCAGTCAAACGGGACTAGCGGGGTCCTACGAGCAGTACTTC	CASSQTGLAGSYEQYF
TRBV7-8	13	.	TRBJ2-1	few	TGTGCCAGCAGCGGGCAGGGATACAATGAGCAGTTCTTC	CASSGQGYNEQFF
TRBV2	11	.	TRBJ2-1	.	TGTGCCAGCAGAGATTACAATGAGCAGTTCTTC	CASRDYNEQFF
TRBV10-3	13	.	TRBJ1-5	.	TGTGCCATCAGCGACTATAGCAATCAGCCCCAGCATTTT	CAISDYSNQPQHF
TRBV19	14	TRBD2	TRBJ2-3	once	TGTGCCAGTAGTAGGCTAGCGGGGGCAGATACGCAGTATTTT	CASSRLAGADTQYF
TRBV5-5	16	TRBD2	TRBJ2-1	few	TGTGCCAGCAGCTCGGGTAGCGGGGAGTACTACAATGAGCAGTTCTTC	CASSSGSGEYYNEQFF
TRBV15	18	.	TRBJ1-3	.	TGTGCCACCAGCAGAGAGAACGGCGAAAGACACTCTGGAAACACCATATATTTT	CATSRENGERHSGNTIYF
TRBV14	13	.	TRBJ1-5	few	TGTGCCAGCAGCCAGGCACCCCATCAGCCCCAGCATTTT	CASSQAPHQPQHF
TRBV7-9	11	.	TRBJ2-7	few	TGTGCCAGCAGCTCAGCCTACGAGCAGTACTTC	CASSSAYEQYF
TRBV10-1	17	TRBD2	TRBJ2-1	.	TGCGCCAGCAGTGATTCAGCGGGGGGCAAACGGTACAATGAGCAGTTCTTC	CASSDSAGGKRYNEQFF
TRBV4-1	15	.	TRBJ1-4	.	TGCGCCAGCAGCCCTGCCGGACAGAATAATGAAAAACTGTTTTTT	CASSPAGQNNEKLFF
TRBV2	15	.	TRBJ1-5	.	TGTGCCAGCAGCCATGGGGGGTCTGAGGGTCAGCCCCAGCATTTT	CASSHGGSEGQPQHF
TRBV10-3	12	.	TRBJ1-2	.	TGTGCCATCAATAGTGTTAGAGGTGGCTACACCTTC	CAINSVRGGYTF
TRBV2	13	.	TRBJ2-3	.	TGTGCCAGCAGCAAGCGTAGCACAGATACGCAGTATTTT	CASSKRSTDTQYF
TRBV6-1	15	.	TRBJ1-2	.	TGTGCCAGCAGTGAAGATAGGCAGGGGCCCTATGGCTACACCTTC	CASSEDRQGPYGYTF
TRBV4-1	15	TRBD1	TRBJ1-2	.	TGCGCCAGCAGCTTCCGAGGACAGGGGGCTTATGGCTACACCTTC	CASSFRGQGAYGYTF
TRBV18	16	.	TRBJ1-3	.	TGTGCCAGCTCAAGCCAGACGTCAATCTCTGGAAACACCATATATTTT	CASSSQTSISGNTIYF
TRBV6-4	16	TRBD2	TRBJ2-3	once	TGTGCCAGCAGTGACGCTAGCGGGGGGGCCACAGATACGCAGTATTTT	CASSDASGGATDTQYF
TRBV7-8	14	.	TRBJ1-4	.	TGTGCCAGCAGCTTAGGGGAGACTAATGAAAAACTGTTTTTT	CASSLGETNEKLFF
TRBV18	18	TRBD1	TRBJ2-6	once	TGTGCCAGCTCCCGCACAGGGGCGCTTTCCTCTGGGGCCAACGTCCTGACTTTC	CASSRTGALSSGANVLTF
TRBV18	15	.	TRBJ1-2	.	TGTGCCAGCTCACCACCGCACAGTGGAAACTATGGCTACACCTTC	CASSPPHSGNYGYTF
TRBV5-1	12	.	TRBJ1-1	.	TGCGCCAGCAGCTTTGAGAGAACTGAAGCTTTCTTT	CASSFERTEAFF
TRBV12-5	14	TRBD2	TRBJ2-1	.	TGTGCTAGTGGTTTAGGACTAGCGAACAATGAGCAGTTCTTC	CASGLGLANNEQFF
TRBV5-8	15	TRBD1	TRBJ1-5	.	TGTGCCAGCAGCCCGGACAGGGGGGGATATCAGCCCCAGCATTTT	CASSPDRGGYQPQHF
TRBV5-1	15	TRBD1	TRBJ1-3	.	TGCGCCAGCACCCTCGACAGGGTCGAGGTGGGCACCATATATTTT	CASTLDRVEVGTIYF
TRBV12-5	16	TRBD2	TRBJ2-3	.	TGTGCTAGTGGTTTGGGGCTAGCGGGGACCACAGATACGCAGTATTTT	CASGLGLAGTTDTQYF
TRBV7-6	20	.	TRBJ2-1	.	TGTGCCAGCAGCTTAGCGCAGGGGGCGCCGAAGCGGGAGCCCAAGAATGAGCAGTTCTTC	CASSLAQGAPKREPKNEQFF
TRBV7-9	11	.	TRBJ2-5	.	TGTGCCAGGGAAACTCAAGAGACCCAGTACTTC	CARETQETQYF
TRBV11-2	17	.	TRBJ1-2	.	TGTGCCAGCAGCTTAGTGGCTGGGGGCCGGGAGTGGGGTGGCTACACCTTC	CASSLVAGGREWGGYTF
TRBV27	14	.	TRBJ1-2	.	TGTGCCACCCACTCCAGGACCCATAACTATGGCTACACCTTC	CATHSRTHNYGYTF
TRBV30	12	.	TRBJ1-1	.	TGTGCCTTGGGGCAGGGGCCCCCTGAAGCTTTCTTT	CALGQGPPEAFF
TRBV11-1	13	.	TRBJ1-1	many	TGTGCCAGCAGCTTCAAGGGCGACACTGAAGCTTTCTTT	CASSFKGDTEAFF
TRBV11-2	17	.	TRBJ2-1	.	TGTGCCAGCAGCTTCTTTACGGATCCCGTGACCCGCAATGAGCAGTTCTTC	CASSFFTDPVTRNEQFF
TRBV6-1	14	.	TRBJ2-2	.	TGTGCCAGCAGTGAATCATTGGGCGGCGGGGAGCTGTTTTTT	CASSESLGGGELFF
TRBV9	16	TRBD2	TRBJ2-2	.	TGTGCCAGCAGCGATCTGACTATAGCGGGAGCTGGGGAGCTGTTTTTT	CASSDLTIAGAGELFF
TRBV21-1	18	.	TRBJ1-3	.	TGTGCCTCCCCTGGGGTAGGGGACCGCGCCTGCTCTGGAAACACCATATATTTT	CASPGVGDRACSGNTIYF